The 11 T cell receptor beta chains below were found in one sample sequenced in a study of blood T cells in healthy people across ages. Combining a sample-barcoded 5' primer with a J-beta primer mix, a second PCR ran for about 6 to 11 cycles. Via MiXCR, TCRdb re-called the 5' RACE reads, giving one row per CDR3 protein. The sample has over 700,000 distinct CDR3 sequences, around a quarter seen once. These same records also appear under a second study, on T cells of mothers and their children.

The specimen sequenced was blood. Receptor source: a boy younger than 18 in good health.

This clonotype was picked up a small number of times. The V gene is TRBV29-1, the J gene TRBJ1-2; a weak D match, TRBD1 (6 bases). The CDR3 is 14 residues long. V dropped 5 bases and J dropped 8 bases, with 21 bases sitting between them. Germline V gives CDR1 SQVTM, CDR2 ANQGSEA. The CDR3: CSVQPLTGARGYTF. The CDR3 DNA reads TGCAGCGTTCAACCCCTGACAGGAGCGCGCGGCTACACCTTC.

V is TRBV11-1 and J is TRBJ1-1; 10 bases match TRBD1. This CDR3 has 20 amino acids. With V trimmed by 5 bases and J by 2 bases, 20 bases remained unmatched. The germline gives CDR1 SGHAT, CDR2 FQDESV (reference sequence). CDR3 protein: CASSLGRLGTGVASNTEAFF. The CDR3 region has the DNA TGTGCCAGCAGCCTTGGGCGACTCGGGACAGGGGTCGCCTCAAACACTGAAGCTTTCTTT.

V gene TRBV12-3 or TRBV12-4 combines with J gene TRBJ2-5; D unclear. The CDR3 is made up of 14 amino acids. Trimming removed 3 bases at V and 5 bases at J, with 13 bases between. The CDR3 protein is CASSLSPVGETQYF. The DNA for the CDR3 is TGTGCCAGCAGTTTGTCGCCGGTCGGGGAGACCCAGTACTTC.

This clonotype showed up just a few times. Here the CDR3 reads CASSPGGHNEQFF. CDR3 in DNA: TGTGCCAGCAGCCCGGGAGGACATAATGAGCAGTTCTTC. The chain employs TRBV7-9 and TRBJ2-1; 7 bases are shared with TRBD2. With 5 bases clipped from V and 7 bases from J, the junction kept 5 bases outside the gene matches. This CDR3 has 13 amino acids. Germline V gene lookup returns CDR1 SEHNR and CDR2 FQNEAQ (reference sequence). Full variable domain (missing parts from reference TRBV7-9 and TRBJ2-1): DTGVSQNPRHKITKRGQNVTFRCDPISEHNRLYWYRQTLGQGPEFLTYFQNEAQLEKSRLLSDRFSAERPKGSFSTLEIQRTEQGDSAMYLCASSPGGHNEQFFGPGTRLTVL.

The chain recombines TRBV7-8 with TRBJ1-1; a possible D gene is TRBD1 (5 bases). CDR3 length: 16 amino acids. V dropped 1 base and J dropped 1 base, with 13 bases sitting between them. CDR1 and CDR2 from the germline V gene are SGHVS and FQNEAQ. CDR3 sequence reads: CASSLGIGAGNTEAFF. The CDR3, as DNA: TGTGCCAGCAGCTTAGGTATTGGGGCGGGGAACACTGAAGCTTTCTTT. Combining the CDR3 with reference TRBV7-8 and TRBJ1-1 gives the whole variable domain GAGVSQSPRYKVAKRGQDVALRCDPISGHVSLFWYQQALGQGPEFLTYFQNEAQLDKSGLPSDRFFAERPEGSVSTLKIQRTQQEDSAVYLCASSLGIGAGNTEAFFGQGTRLTVV.

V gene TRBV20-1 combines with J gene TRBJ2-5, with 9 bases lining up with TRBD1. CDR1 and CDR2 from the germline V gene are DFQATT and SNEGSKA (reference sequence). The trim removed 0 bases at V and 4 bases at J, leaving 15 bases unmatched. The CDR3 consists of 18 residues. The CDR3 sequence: CSARDVTGTGKNLETQYF. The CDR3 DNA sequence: TGCAGTGCTAGAGATGTGACCGGGACAGGGAAGAATCTAGAGACCCAGTACTTC.

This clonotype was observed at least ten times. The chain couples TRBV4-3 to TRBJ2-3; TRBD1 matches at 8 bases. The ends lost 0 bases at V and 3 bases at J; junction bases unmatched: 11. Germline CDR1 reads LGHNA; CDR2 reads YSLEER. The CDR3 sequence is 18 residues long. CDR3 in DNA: TGCGCCAGCAGCCAAGAATGGGGTGAGGACAGGGAAACAGATACGCAGTATTTT. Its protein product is CASSQEWGEDRETDTQYF.

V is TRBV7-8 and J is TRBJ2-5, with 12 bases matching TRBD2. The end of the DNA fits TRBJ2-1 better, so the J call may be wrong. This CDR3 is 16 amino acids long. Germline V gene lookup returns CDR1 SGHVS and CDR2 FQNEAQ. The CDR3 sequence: CASSPPTSGRLYEQFF. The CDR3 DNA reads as TGTGCCAGCAGCCCTCCTACTAGCGGGAGGCTTTATGAGCAGTTCTTC.

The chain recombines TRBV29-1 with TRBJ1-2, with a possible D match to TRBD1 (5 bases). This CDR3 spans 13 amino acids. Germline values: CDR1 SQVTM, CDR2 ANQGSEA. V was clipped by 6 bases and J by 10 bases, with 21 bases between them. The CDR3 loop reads CSVATGLLSVYTF. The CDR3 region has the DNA TGCAGCGTCGCCACAGGCCTTCTTTCCGTCTACACCTTC.

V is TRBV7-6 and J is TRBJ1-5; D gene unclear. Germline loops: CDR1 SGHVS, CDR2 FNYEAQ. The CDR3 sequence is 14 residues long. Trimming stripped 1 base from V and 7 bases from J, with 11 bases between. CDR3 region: CASSLEGYGQPQHF. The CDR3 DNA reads TGTGCCAGCAGCTTAGAGGGTTACGGGCAGCCCCAGCATTTT.

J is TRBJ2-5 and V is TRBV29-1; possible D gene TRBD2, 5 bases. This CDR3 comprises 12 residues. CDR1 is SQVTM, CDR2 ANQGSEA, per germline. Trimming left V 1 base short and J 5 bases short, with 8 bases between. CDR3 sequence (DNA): TGCAGCGTTGAAGGGGAGCCTGAGACCCAGTACTTC. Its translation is CSVEGEPETQYF.